The rows below give T cell receptor beta chains drawn from one sample of a study of blood T cell repertoires in COVID-19. Repertoires were generated with immunoSEQ multiplex PCR, while TCRdb's copy carries only in-frame clones and drops some. The profile covers about 50,000 clones, with around 86% appearing a single time and approximately 15% taken by the ten largest. Sequencing was performed on peripheral blood. These receptors were taken from a man between 60 and 75 years old with active or convalescent COVID-19. Each CDR3 is given with its conserved first and last residue. Each record gives: J gene, clone size, D gene, V gene, CDR3 DNA, CDR3 protein. The D gene is left open where the match is weak. Some rows have no size entry. The others give once, few or many, or a class for an expanded clone.

j_gene: TRBJ2-7
abundance: once
d_gene: TRBD1
v_gene: TRBV11-1
CDR3nt: TGTGCCAGCAGCCCCGGACAGGGCGACCTACTCGAGCAGTACTTC
CDR3aa: CASSPGQGDLLEQYF

j_gene: TRBJ1-2
abundance: few
d_gene: TRBD1
v_gene: TRBV2
CDR3nt: TGTGCCAGCAGTTCCCGGGACAGGGGCGGTGGCTACACCTTC
CDR3aa: CASSSRDRGGGYTF

j_gene: TRBJ1-3
abundance: .
d_gene: .
v_gene: TRBV6-2/TRBV6-3
CDR3nt: TGTGCCAGCAGTTACTCGGAGTTTGGAAACACCATATATTTT
CDR3aa: CASSYSEFGNTIYF

j_gene: TRBJ1-1
abundance: .
d_gene: .
v_gene: TRBV15
CDR3nt: TGTGCCACCAGCAGAGTACCCGGGGATGGGGGGACTGAAGCTTTCTTT
CDR3aa: CATSRVPGDGGTEAFF

j_gene: TRBJ1-2
abundance: few
d_gene: .
v_gene: TRBV5-6
CDR3nt: TGTGCCAGCAGCTTGTCTGGGGCCTATGGCTACACCTTC
CDR3aa: CASSLSGAYGYTF

j_gene: TRBJ1-2
abundance: .
d_gene: .
v_gene: TRBV19
CDR3nt: TGTGCCAGTACTCCCCGTGCGGGAGCTAACTATGGCTACACCTTC
CDR3aa: CASTPRAGANYGYTF

j_gene: TRBJ1-2
abundance: .
d_gene: TRBD1
v_gene: TRBV3-1/TRBV3-2
CDR3nt: TGTGCCAGCAGCCAAGACGGTCAGGGGGACTATGGCTACACCTTC
CDR3aa: CASSQDGQGDYGYTF

j_gene: TRBJ1-1
abundance: .
d_gene: .
v_gene: TRBV5-6
CDR3nt: TGTGCCAGCAGCTTGGGGGCGAGCACTGAAGCTTTCTTT
CDR3aa: CASSLGASTEAFF

j_gene: TRBJ1-4
abundance: .
d_gene: .
v_gene: TRBV6-6
CDR3nt: TGTGCCAGCAGCCCCGGGGTCCTGAATGAAAAACTGTTTTTT
CDR3aa: CASSPGVLNEKLFF

j_gene: TRBJ2-7
abundance: .
d_gene: .
v_gene: TRBV6-2/TRBV6-3
CDR3nt: TGTGCCAGCAGCCATCCGGACTATTCCTACGAGCAGTACTTC
CDR3aa: CASSHPDYSYEQYF

j_gene: TRBJ1-4
abundance: few
d_gene: TRBD1
v_gene: TRBV4-1
CDR3nt: TGCGCCAGCAGCCAACAATTGACAGGGTCTAATGAAAAACTGTTTTTT
CDR3aa: CASSQQLTGSNEKLFF